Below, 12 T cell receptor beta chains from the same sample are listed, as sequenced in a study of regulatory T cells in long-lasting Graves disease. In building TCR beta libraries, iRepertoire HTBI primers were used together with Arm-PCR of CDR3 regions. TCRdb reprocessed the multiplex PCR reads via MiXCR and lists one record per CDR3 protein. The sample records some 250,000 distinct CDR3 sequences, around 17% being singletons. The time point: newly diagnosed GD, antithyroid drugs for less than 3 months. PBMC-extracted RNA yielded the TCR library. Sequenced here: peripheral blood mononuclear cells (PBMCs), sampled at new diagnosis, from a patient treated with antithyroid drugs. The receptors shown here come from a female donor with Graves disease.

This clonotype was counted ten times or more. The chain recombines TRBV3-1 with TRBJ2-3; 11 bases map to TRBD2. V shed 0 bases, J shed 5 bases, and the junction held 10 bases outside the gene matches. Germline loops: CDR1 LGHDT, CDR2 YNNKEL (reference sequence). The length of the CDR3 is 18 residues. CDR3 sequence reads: CASSQDLVAGGSKDTQYF. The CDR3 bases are TGTGCCAGCAGCCAAGATCTGGTAGCGGGAGGGTCGAAAGATACGCAGTATTTT.

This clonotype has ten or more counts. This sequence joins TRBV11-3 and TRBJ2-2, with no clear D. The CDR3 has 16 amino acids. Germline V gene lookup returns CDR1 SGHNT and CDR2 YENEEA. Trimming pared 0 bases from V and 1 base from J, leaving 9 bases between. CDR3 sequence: CASSLEIGMNTGELFF. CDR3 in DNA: TGTGCCAGCAGCTTAGAGATAGGCATGAACACCGGGGAGCTGTTTTTT. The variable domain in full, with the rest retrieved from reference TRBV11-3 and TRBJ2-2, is EAGVVQSPRYKIIEKKQPVAFWCNPISGHNTLYWYLQNLGQGPELLIRYENEEAVDDSQLPKDRFSAERLKGVDSTLKIQPAELGDSAVYLCASSLEIGMNTGELFFGEGSRLTVL.

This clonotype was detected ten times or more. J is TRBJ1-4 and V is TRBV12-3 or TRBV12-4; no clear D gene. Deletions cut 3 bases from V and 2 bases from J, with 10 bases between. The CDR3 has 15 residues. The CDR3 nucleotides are TGTGCCAGCAGTTTCTCGGGAATGACTAATGAAAAACTGTTTTTT. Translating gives CASSFSGMTNEKLFF.

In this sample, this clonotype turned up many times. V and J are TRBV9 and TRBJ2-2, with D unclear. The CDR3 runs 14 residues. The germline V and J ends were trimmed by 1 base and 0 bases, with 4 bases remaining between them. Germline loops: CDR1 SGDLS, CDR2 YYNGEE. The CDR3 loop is CASSVLPNTGELFF. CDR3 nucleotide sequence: TGTGCCAGCAGCGTACTACCGAACACCGGGGAGCTGTTTTTT.

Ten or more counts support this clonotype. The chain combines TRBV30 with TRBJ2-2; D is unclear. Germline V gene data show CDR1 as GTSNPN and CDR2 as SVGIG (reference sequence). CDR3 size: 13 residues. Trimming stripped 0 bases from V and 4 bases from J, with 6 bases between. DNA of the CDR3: TGTGCCTGGAGTGTTTTACTCACCGGGGAGCTGTTTTTT. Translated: CAWSVLLTGELFF.

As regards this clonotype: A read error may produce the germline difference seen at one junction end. Here the CDR3 reads CASSPGLAGGTDAQYF. CDR3 bases: TGTGCCAGCAGCCCAGGACTAGCGGGAGGGACAGATGCGCAGTATTTT. This sequence joins TRBV27 and TRBJ2-3, with 15 bases aligning to TRBD2. The CDR3 sequence is 16 residues long. Germline lookup yields CDR1 MNHEY and CDR2 SMNVEV (reference sequence).

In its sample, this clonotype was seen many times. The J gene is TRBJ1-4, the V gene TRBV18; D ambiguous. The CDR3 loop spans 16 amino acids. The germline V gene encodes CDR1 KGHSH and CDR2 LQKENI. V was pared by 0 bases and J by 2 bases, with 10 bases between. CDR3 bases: TGTGCCAGCTCACCACCGGGCGAGGGCACTAATGAAAAACTGTTTTTT. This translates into CASSPPGEGTNEKLFF.

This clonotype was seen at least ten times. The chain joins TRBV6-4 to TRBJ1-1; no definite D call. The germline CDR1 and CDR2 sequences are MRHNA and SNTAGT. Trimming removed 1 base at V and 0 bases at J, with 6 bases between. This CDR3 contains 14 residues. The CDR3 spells CASSDFSLNTEAFF. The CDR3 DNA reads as TGTGCCAGCAGTGACTTCTCATTGAACACTGAAGCTTTCTTT.

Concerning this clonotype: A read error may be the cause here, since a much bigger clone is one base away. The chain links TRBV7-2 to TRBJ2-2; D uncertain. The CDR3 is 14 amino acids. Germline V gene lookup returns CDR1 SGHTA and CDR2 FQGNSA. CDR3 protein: CAGSLTLAPGELFF. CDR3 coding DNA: TGTGCCGGCAGCTTGACCTTAGCCCCCGGGGAGCTGTTTTTT.

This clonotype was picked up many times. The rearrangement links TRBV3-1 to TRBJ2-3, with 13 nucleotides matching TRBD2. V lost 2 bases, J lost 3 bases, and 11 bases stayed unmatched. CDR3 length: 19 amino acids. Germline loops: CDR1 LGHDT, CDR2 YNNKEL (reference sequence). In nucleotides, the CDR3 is TGTGCCAGCAGCCAACCCGGACTAGCGGGAGAGTTTGGGACAGATACGCAGTATTTT. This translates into CASSQPGLAGEFGTDTQYF.

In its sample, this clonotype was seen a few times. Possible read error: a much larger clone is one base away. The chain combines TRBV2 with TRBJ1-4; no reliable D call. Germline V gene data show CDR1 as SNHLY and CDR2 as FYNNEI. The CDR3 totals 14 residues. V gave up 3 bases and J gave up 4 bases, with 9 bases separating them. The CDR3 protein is CASSEDGNNEKLFF. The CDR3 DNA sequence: TGTGCCAGCAGTGAGGACGGAAATAATGAAAAACTGTTTTTT.

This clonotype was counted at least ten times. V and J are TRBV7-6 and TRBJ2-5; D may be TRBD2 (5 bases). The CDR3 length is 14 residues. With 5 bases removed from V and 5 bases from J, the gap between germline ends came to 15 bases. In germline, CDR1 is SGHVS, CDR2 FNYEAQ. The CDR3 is CASSGIFGGETQYF. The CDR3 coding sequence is TGTGCCAGCAGCGGGATCTTCGGCGGGGAGACCCAGTACTTC.